Below, one T cell receptor beta chain is given with its context. Its target is not known. Per germline, CDR1 LGHNA and CDR2 YNFKEQ. The CDR3 spans 12 residues. Trimming pared 6 bases from V and 3 bases from J, leaving 7 bases between. Data came from immunoSEQ multiplex PCR; TCRdb stores just in-frame clones and leaves some out. This table has roughly 330,000 clones, approximately 86% appearing once. The source of the sample is a study of cytomegalovirus exposure and HLA in healthy donors. Study results and caveats: The authors confirmed in vitro that three CMV-associated chains were specific for CMV antigens. The authors listed some 160 TCR beta chains as cytomegalovirus-associated. A subsequent analysis found that TCR clusters from the first cohort also tended to co-occur in the roughly 120 validation repertoires, with about 95% of cluster scores above 0.

The J gene is TRBJ2-3, the V gene TRBV4-2; D may be TRBD2 (6 bases). Sequencing was performed on PBMCs. This TCR was sampled from a woman in her twenties or thirties in good health and CMV-seropositive. DNA for the CDR3: TGTGCCAGCAGTCGGGGGACAGATACGCAGTATTTT. Encoded protein: CASSRGTDTQYF.